This record concerns one TCR beta chain sequence. This sample was taken from a study of blood T cell repertoires in COVID-19. Germline CDR1 and CDR2: LGHDT and YNNKEL (reference sequence). The ends were cut back, 5 bases at V and 4 bases at J, with 7 bases in the middle. The CDR3 consists of 12 residues. Produced via immunoSEQ multiplex PCR; TCRdb's table is partial and in-frame only. The profile shows roughly 300,000 clones, 80% to 90% of them singletons. This clonotype was sampled from a woman between 45 and 60 years old who had recovered from COVID-19. The specimen sequenced was peripheral blood. The chain has TRBV3-1 (or the pseudogene TRBV3-2) and TRBJ2-3; D gene ambiguous. CDR3 loop: CASSDIADTQYF. The CDR3 DNA is TGTGCCAGCAGCGATATAGCAGATACGCAGTATTTT.